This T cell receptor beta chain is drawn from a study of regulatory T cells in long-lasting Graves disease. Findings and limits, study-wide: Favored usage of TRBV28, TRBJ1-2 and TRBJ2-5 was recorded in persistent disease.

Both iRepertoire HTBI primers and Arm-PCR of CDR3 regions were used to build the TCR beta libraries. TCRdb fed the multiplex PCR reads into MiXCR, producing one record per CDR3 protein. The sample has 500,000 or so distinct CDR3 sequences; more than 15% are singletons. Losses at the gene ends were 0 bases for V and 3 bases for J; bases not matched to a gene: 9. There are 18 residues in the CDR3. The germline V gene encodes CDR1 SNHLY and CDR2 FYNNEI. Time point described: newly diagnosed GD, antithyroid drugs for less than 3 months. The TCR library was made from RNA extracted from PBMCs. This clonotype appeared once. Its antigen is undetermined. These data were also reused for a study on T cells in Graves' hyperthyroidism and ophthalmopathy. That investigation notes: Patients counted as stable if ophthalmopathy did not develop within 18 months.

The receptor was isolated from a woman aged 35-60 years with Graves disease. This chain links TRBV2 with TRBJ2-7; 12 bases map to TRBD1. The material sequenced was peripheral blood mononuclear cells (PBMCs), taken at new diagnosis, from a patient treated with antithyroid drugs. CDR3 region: CASSEAPWDRGLFYEQYF. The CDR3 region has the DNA TGTGCCAGCAGTGAAGCTCCCTGGGACAGGGGGCTATTCTACGAGCAGTACTTC.